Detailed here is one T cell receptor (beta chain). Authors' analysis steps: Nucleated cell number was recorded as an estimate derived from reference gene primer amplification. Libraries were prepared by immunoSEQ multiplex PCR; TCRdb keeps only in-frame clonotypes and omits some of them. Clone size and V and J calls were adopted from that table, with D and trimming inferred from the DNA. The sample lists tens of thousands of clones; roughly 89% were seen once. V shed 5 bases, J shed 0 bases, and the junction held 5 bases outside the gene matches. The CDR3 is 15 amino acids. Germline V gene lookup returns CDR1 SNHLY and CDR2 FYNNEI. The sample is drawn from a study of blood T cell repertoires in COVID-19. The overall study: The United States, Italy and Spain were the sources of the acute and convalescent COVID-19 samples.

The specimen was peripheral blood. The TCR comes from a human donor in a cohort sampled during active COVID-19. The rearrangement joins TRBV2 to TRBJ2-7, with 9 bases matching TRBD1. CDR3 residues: CASSLGTGSSYEQYF. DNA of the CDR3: TGTGCCAGCAGTCTCGGGACAGGGAGCTCCTACGAGCAGTACTTC.